The T cell receptor (beta chain) described here comes from a study of CD8 T cells in ankylosing spondylitis. General observations from the study: Made up of fewer than 10 highly homologous variants, a TCR beta motif appeared characteristic of ankylosing spondylitis blood. Some motif variants were previously reported in reactive arthritis synovial fluid and blood.

TCRdb re-analysed the 5' RACE reads in MiXCR, keeping a single row per CDR3 protein. The table has fewer than 500,000 distinct CDR3 sequences, roughly 26% seen once. Details on this clonotype: What it binds is not known.

This clonotype was obtained from a male donor with ankylosing spondylitis. The specimen sequenced was blood, either unsorted or a sorted T cell fraction (not recorded which).

Here the CDR3 DNA reads TGCAGTGCTAGAGAGGAGTATTTTGGGTTCGGGACCCAGTACTTC. Translating it yields CSAREEYFGFGTQYF. V usage is TRBV20-1 and J usage is TRBJ2-5; the D is unclear. This CDR3 is 15 amino acids long. Trimming cost V 0 bases and J 7 bases, with 18 bases left between them. In germline, CDR1 is DFQATT, CDR2 SNEGSKA (reference sequence).